A selection of T cell receptor beta chains follows, all from one sample in a study of OX40 agonist ivuxolimab in advanced cancers. Method: immunoSEQ multiplex PCR; TCRdb's copy keeps in-frame clones and lacks some. This sample has over 60,000 clones, with around 83% found just once. The sequences come from CD4+ or CD8+ T cells sorted from blood, collected in a trial of the OX40 agonist ivuxolimab. The source of these receptors is an adult with an advanced solid tumor such as melanoma, head and neck, liver or kidney cancer. Both conserved end residues are part of each CDR3. A D gene is named only where the DNA matches it firmly. Some rows have no size entry. The others give once, few or many, or a class for an expanded clone.

D,J,V,size,DNA,CDR3
.,TRBJ2-3,TRBV5-1,.,TGCGCCAGCACCTCAGGGGCGGCAGTCACAGATACGCAGTATTTT,CASTSGAAVTDTQYF
.,TRBJ2-5,TRBV2,.,TGTGCCAGCAGTTCCCGGGGACAAGAGACCCAGTACTTC,CASSSRGQETQYF
TRBD1,TRBJ1-6,TRBV5-1,.,TGCGCCAGCAGCTTGGGAGGGACAGGGAGTTCACCCCTCCACTTT,CASSLGGTGSSPLHF
.,TRBJ1-1,TRBV7-9,.,TGTGCCAGCAGCGCACCCAAGCTCACCCGGGGGAACACTGAAGCTTTCTTT,CASSAPKLTRGNTEAFF
.,TRBJ2-1,TRBV11-3,.,TGTGCCAGCAGCTTAGGGCTAGTCAGCAATGAGCAGTTCTTC,CASSLGLVSNEQFF
.,TRBJ1-1,TRBV9,.,TGTGCCAGCAGCGTACGGGTGGGCACTGAAGCTTTCTTT,CASSVRVGTEAFF
.,TRBJ2-1,TRBV7-2,.,TGTGCCAGCAGCCTAGGGGGGGCGAACAATGAGCAGTTCTTC,CASSLGGANNEQFF
.,TRBJ2-5,TRBV29-1,.,TGCAGCGTTGACGGGGATACGGAGACCCAGTACTTC,CSVDGDTETQYF
TRBD1,TRBJ2-3,TRBV6-5,.,TGTGCCAGCAGTTACTCTCCAGGGGGCGGGACAGATACGCAGTATTTT,CASSYSPGGGTDTQYF
TRBD1,TRBJ1-1,TRBV27,.,TGTGCCAGCAGCTCCAGGGACAGGGGTTTCGAAGCTTTCTTT,CASSSRDRGFEAFF
.,TRBJ2-2,TRBV28,few,TGTGCCAGCAGTTTAGGGGGCGCGAACACCGGGGAGCTGTTTTTT,CASSLGGANTGELFF
.,TRBJ1-2,TRBV6-5,.,TGTGCCAGCAGTTTAAGGGGAGGGGGGCAGGGCTATGGCTACACCTTC,CASSLRGGGQGYGYTF
.,TRBJ2-7,TRBV5-4,.,TGTGCCAGCAGGAACACAATGAGGGAAGAGCAGTACTTC,CASRNTMREEQYF
TRBD1,TRBJ1-2,TRBV28,.,TGTGCCAGCAGCCGTGGGGGACAGGACTATGGCTACACCTTC,CASSRGGQDYGYTF
TRBD1,TRBJ2-2,TRBV11-2,.,TGTGCCAGCAGCCAACCTATCGGGACAGGGGGCACCGGGGAGCTGTTTTTT,CASSQPIGTGGTGELFF
.,TRBJ2-3,TRBV7-9,few,TGTGCCAGCAGCTTGGGGGTGGGGAACAGCCGCACAGATACGCAGTATTTT,CASSLGVGNSRTDTQYF
.,TRBJ2-1,TRBV11-1,few,TGTGCCAGCAGCTTTGGTCAGGGAGACGTAAATGAGCAGTTCTTC,CASSFGQGDVNEQFF
.,TRBJ2-7,TRBV10-3,few,TGTGCCATCAGTGAGTTGAATCTGGCCTACGAGCAGTACTTC,CAISELNLAYEQYF
.,TRBJ1-3,TRBV5-5,.,TGTGCCAGCAGCTTGGCAGGGGCTGGAAACACCATATATTTT,CASSLAGAGNTIYF
.,TRBJ2-3,TRBV9,.,TGTGCCAGCAGCGTAGCGAGCAGGGGGGCAGATACGCAGTATTTT,CASSVASRGADTQYF
TRBD2,TRBJ2-7,TRBV28,.,TGTGCCAGCCACCCCCCGGGGGGTATCTACGAGCAGTACTTC,CASHPPGGIYEQYF
.,TRBJ2-2,TRBV9,.,TGTGCCAGCAGCTCGCGGGACCTACTCCTCACCGGGGAGCTGTTTTTT,CASSSRDLLLTGELFF
.,TRBJ2-1,TRBV12-1,.,TGTGCCAGCAGCTCCCCGACGACCATCTCAGAGTTCTTC,CASSSPTTISEFF
TRBD1,TRBJ2-7,TRBV18,.,TGTGCCAGCTCACCCCGGACAGGGGTTTACGAGCAGTACTTC,CASSPRTGVYEQYF
.,TRBJ1-4,TRBV5-1,.,TGCGCCAGCAGCTTGGATGGTCGGTATGAAAAACTGTTTTTT,CASSLDGRYEKLFF
TRBD1,TRBJ1-5,TRBV5-4,once,TGTGCCAGCAGCTACGATGGACAGGCTAATCAGCCCCAGCATTTT,CASSYDGQANQPQHF
.,TRBJ1-6,TRBV18,.,TGTGCCAGCTCACCTGACAGTAATTCACCCCTCCACTTT,CASSPDSNSPLHF
TRBD1,TRBJ2-5,TRBV9,.,TGTGCCAGCAGCGCACCGGGACAGGAAGAGACCCAGTACTTC,CASSAPGQEETQYF
.,TRBJ1-6,TRBV7-9,.,TGTGCCAGCAGCTTAGCACGTTCACCCCTCCACTTT,CASSLARSPLHF
.,TRBJ2-6,TRBV7-6,.,TGTGCCAGCAGCTTAGTAGGGGAAACCAACGTCCCGACTTTC,CASSLVGETNVPTF
.,TRBJ1-5,TRBV28,.,TGTGCCAGCAGTTTAGGGGGCTTGAAAAATCAGCCCCAGCATTTT,CASSLGGLKNQPQHF
.,TRBJ1-2,TRBV28,.,TGTGCCAGCTCTTCTAAACAGGTTGGGGGCTATGGCTACACCTTC,CASSSKQVGGYGYTF
.,TRBJ1-2,TRBV29-1,once,TGCAGCGTAGGCCGTGAGATTCGGGGCTACACCTTC,CSVGREIRGYTF
.,TRBJ1-2,TRBV5-1,.,TGCGCCAGCAGCACGACGCCTAACTATGGCTACACCTTC,CASSTTPNYGYTF
.,TRBJ1-1,TRBV7-6,.,TGTGCCAGCAGCTTTGGGGCGAACACTGAAGCTTTCTTT,CASSFGANTEAFF
.,TRBJ2-3,TRBV19,.,TGTGCCAGTAGAAGATACGGGTCAGATACGCAGTATTTT,CASRRYGSDTQYF
TRBD2,TRBJ2-7,TRBV6-5,.,TGTGCCAGCAGGTCTAGCGGGGGGGCCGCCTACGAGCAGTACTTC,CASRSSGGAAYEQYF
.,TRBJ1-3,TRBV7-8,.,TGTGCCAGCAGCTTAGGCGCAGGGGCCAACTCTGGAAACACCATATATTTT,CASSLGAGANSGNTIYF
.,TRBJ1-6,TRBV7-2,.,TGTGCCAGCAGCTTTTTAGGGAATAATTCACCCCTCCACTTT,CASSFLGNNSPLHF
TRBD1,TRBJ1-3,TRBV11-2,.,TGTGCCAGCAGCTACGACAGGGGAGCGGGAAACACCATATATTTT,CASSYDRGAGNTIYF
.,TRBJ1-3,TRBV18,.,TGTGCCAGCTCACCCTGGTCCTTCAGCTCTGGAAACACCATATATTTT,CASSPWSFSSGNTIYF
TRBD2,TRBJ2-5,TRBV7-7,.,TGTGCTAGCAGCTTAGGGCGGGGGGGCCAAGAGACCCAGTACTTC,CASSLGRGGQETQYF
TRBD1,TRBJ2-5,TRBV5-6,.,TGTGCCAGCAGCTGGACAGGGGTCCGAGAGACCCAGTACTTC,CASSWTGVRETQYF
.,TRBJ2-7,TRBV5-1,.,TGCGCCAGCAGCTTGCACGGACAGTCCTACGAGCAGTACTTC,CASSLHGQSYEQYF
.,TRBJ2-6,TRBV10-3,.,TGTGCCATCAGTGATAAGGGATCTGGGGCCAACGTCCTGACTTTC,CAISDKGSGANVLTF
.,TRBJ2-5,TRBV7-3,.,TGTGCCAGCAGCGCGCCGGGACTCCAAGAGACCCAGTACTTC,CASSAPGLQETQYF